This is a list of T cell receptor beta chains from one sample in a study of post-analysis software for immune sequencing data. TCRdb itself ran the PCR reads through MiXCR, one entry per CDR3 protein. This sample has 650,000 to 850,000 distinct CDR3 sequences, with around 50% found just once. The specimen sequenced was blood. The receptors shown here come from a girl under 18 with multiple sclerosis. The CDR3 runs from the conserved cysteine through the conserved F or W. A D gene is named only where the DNA matches it firmly. Clone sizes are given selectively: once, few, many, or a class where the clone is expanded.

j_call d_call clone_size v_call cdr3_aa cdr3_nt
TRBJ2-7 NA NA TRBV3-1 CASSQRGPSSISSYNEQYF TGTGCCAGCAGCCAACGCGGACCTTCTAGTATAAGCTCCTACAATGAGCAGTACTTC
TRBJ2-3 NA NA TRBV29-1 CSVWLAEVGTSTDTQYF TGCAGCGTCTGGTTAGCGGAGGTCGGAACTAGCACAGATACGCAGTATTTT
TRBJ2-3 NA NA TRBV24-1 CATSDSSTDTQYF TGTGCCACCAGTGACAGTAGCACAGATACGCAGTATTTT
TRBJ2-1 TRBD2 NA TRBV6-5 CVSSKTRTREQFF TGTGTCAGCAGTAAGACCCGGACTAGAGAGCAGTTCTTC
TRBJ1-1 NA NA TRBV7-2 CASSLGWGTEHTEAFF TGTGCCAGCAGCTTGGGGTGGGGGACTGAACACACTGAAGCTTTCTTT
TRBJ2-7 NA NA TRBV7-9 CASSLSIQDGGEQYF TGTGCCAGCAGCTTATCGATACAAGACGGAGGCGAGCAGTACTTC
TRBJ2-5 NA NA TRBV19 CASSIIVSGFGGETQYF TGTGCCAGTAGTATAATCGTCTCAGGGTTCGGCGGAGAGACCCAGTACTTC
TRBJ1-1 TRBD1 NA TRBV6-1 CASKIGTGDTEAFF TGTGCCAGCAAGATCGGGACAGGGGACACTGAAGCTTTCTTT
TRBJ2-5 NA NA TRBV29-1 CSVDIGSQETQYF TGCAGCGTTGACATAGGGTCCCAAGAGACCCAGTACTTC
TRBJ2-5 NA NA TRBV2 CASSLPGVGGETQYF TGTGCCAGCAGTCTACCAGGGGTAGGAGGAGAGACCCAGTACTTC
TRBJ1-2 TRBD1 once TRBV7-6 CASSLGGQSTSRGGYTF TGTGCTAGCAGCTTAGGGGGACAGTCGACTTCCCGAGGGGGCTACACCTTC
TRBJ2-3 NA NA TRBV6-5 CASSYQDPTDTQYF TGTGCCAGCAGTTACCAGGACCCCACAGATACGCAGTATTTT
TRBJ2-1 NA few TRBV6-4 CASSDSGANEQFF TGTGCCAGCAGTGACTCGGGGGCGAATGAGCAGTTCTTC
TRBJ2-3 NA NA TRBV5-1 CASSLSREPLDTQYF TGCGCCAGCAGCTTGAGCAGGGAACCACTAGATACGCAGTATTTT
TRBJ2-4 NA NA TRBV20-1 CSADAGLRGENIQYF TGCAGTGCTGATGCGGGACTCAGGGGGGAAAACATTCAGTACTTC